The 27 T cell receptor beta chains below were found in one sample sequenced in a study of blood T cell repertoires in COVID-19. The table came from immunoSEQ multiplex PCR; TCRdb's copy has only in-frame clones and leaves some out. The data hold more than 85,000 clones, with roughly 76% observed a single time. The source material was peripheral blood. These receptors were obtained from a woman in her sixties or seventies with acute or convalescent COVID-19.

The chain recombines TRBV18 with TRBJ1-5, with a possible D match to TRBD1 (6 bases). Germline loops: CDR1 KGHSH, CDR2 LQKENI. With 3 bases removed from V and 6 bases from J, the gap between germline ends came to 12 bases. This CDR3 is 14 amino acids long. The CDR3 DNA follows: TGTGCCAGCTCACCCGAAAGGGGGGGTCAGCCCCAGCATTTT. Protein sequence: CASSPERGGQPQHF.

The chain recombines TRBV3-1 (or the pseudogene TRBV3-2) with TRBJ1-4; D is unresolved. Deletions cut 2 bases from V and 10 bases from J, with 11 bases between. The germline V gene has CDR1 LGHDT and CDR2 YNNKEL (reference sequence). This CDR3 spans 13 amino acids. For the CDR3, the DNA is TGTGCCAGCAGCCAATCAATCAGTATAAAACTGTTTTTT. Translation: CASSQSISIKLFF.

This clone has more than one count but fewer than ten. The chain uses TRBV11-3 and TRBJ1-1; D is ambiguous. Trimming shortened V by 3 bases and J by 5 bases, and 10 bases separated the two germline ends. CDR3 length equals 13 residues. The germline V gene encodes CDR1 SGHNT and CDR2 YENEEA. The CDR3 spells CASSFLPGTEAFF. The CDR3, as DNA: TGTGCCAGCAGCTTCCTTCCGGGGACTGAAGCTTTCTTT.

This chain uses TRBV19 with TRBJ2-5, with a tentative D call TRBD1 (6 bases). CDR1 is LNHDA, CDR2 SQIVND, per germline (reference sequence). The CDR3 runs 15 residues. V dropped 7 bases and J dropped 2 bases, with 17 bases sitting between them. The CDR3 here is CASTIGAGAQETQYF. CDR3 sequence (DNA): TGTGCCAGTACCATCGGGGCAGGGGCACAAGAGACCCAGTACTTC.

CDR3 in amino acids: CASSYTGFAGELFF. For the CDR3, the DNA is TGTGCCAGCAGTTATACAGGATTCGCCGGGGAGCTGTTTTTT. The chain has TRBV6-2 or TRBV6-3 and TRBJ2-2, with a possible D match to TRBD1 (5 bases). Deletions cut 3 bases from V and 6 bases from J, with 11 bases between. The germline CDR1 and CDR2 sequences are MNHEY and SVGEGT. The length of the CDR3 is 14 residues.

The rearrangement uses TRBV18 and TRBJ1-1; D is perhaps TRBD1 (6 bases). Trimming cost V 3 bases and J 2 bases, with 10 bases left between them. The germline V gene has CDR1 KGHSH and CDR2 LQKENI. The CDR3 sequence is 14 residues long. The CDR3 coding sequence is TGTGCCAGCTCACCCGGACAGAGCAACACTGAAGCTTTCTTT. Translating gives CASSPGQSNTEAFF.

The V and J genes are TRBV7-6 and TRBJ1-2; a weak D match, TRBD1 (6 bases). The ends were cut back, 6 bases at V and 4 bases at J, with 18 bases in the middle. This CDR3 has 15 amino acids. Looked up from germline, CDR1 is SGHVS and CDR2 is FNYEAQ. The chain's CDR3 is CASSPVGASFYGYTF. The CDR3 coding sequence is TGTGCCAGCAGTCCTGTGGGGGCCTCCTTCTATGGCTACACCTTC.

Written as DNA, the CDR3 is TGTGCCAGCACCCAATCGGCAGGGGGTGATGGCTACACCTTC. It codes for CASTQSAGGDGYTF. The V gene is TRBV6-4, the J gene TRBJ1-2; 7 bases line up with TRBD1. V was clipped by 7 bases and J by 6 bases; unmatched bases: 11. CDR1 and CDR2 (germline): MRHNA, SNTAGT. The CDR3 covers 14 residues.

The genes are TRBV30 and TRBJ2-3; 9 bases line up with TRBD2. This CDR3 is 13 amino acids long. Unmatched junction bases numbered 1, after V lost 4 bases and J lost 2 bases. The germline CDR1 and CDR2 sequences are GTSNPN and SVGIG (reference sequence). The CDR3 DNA follows: TGTGCCTGGACTAGCGGGACCACAGATACGCAGTATTTT. This codes for CAWTSGTTDTQYF. The whole variable domain, remainder taken from reference TRBV30 and TRBJ2-3, is SQTIHQWPATLVQPVGSPLSLECTVEGTSNPNLYWYRQAAGRGLQLLFYSVGIGQISSEVPQNLSASRPQDRQFILSSKKLLLSDSGFYLCAWTSGTTDTQYFGPGTRLTVL.

This sequence joins TRBV5-6 and TRBJ1-2; TRBD1 matches 7 bases. This CDR3 contains 15 residues. With 1 base clipped from V and 7 bases from J, the junction kept 10 bases outside the gene matches. Germline V gives CDR1 SGHDT, CDR2 YYEEEE. The DNA of the CDR3 is TGTGCCAGCAGCTTGTGGTCCAGGGGGGACTTTGGCTACACCTTC. Translating it yields CASSLWSRGDFGYTF.

In this sample, this clone turned up a few times. The gene calls are TRBV7-2 and TRBJ2-2; TRBD2 aligns across 12 bases. CDR1 is SGHTA, CDR2 FQGNSA, per germline. J gave up 4 bases and V 5 bases, and 5 bases lay outside the gene matches. The CDR3 runs 16 residues. The CDR3 here is CASSHPGLAGTGELFF. The CDR3 DNA reads TGTGCCAGCAGCCACCCGGGACTAGCGGGCACCGGGGAGCTGTTTTTT.

The J gene is TRBJ2-3, the V gene TRBV7-8; 9 bases match TRBD2. Germline V gene lookup returns CDR1 SGHVS and CDR2 FQNEAQ. This CDR3 spans 16 amino acids. Losses at the gene ends were 1 base for V and 4 bases for J; bases not matched to a gene: 6. CDR3 coding DNA: TGTGCCAGCAGCTTAGTTGCGGGAGGGTCCTCAGATACGCAGTATTTT. It specifies CASSLVAGGSSDTQYF. The whole variable domain, filled in from reference TRBV7-8 and TRBJ2-3, reads GAGVSQSPRYKVAKRGQDVALRCDPISGHVSLFWYQQALGQGPEFLTYFQNEAQLDKSGLPSDRFFAERPEGSVSTLKIQRTQQEDSAVYLCASSLVAGGSSDTQYFGPGTRLTVL.

The rearrangement joins TRBV4-3 to TRBJ2-7; 7 nucleotides agree with TRBD1. The CDR3 covers 16 residues. CDR1 is LGHNA, CDR2 YSLEER, per germline. Germline trimming cut 0 bases from V and 1 base from J; bases unmatched to any gene: 6. CDR3 region: CASSQDGWDSSYEQYF. The CDR3 DNA reads as TGCGCCAGCAGCCAAGATGGATGGGACAGTTCCTACGAGCAGTACTTC.

The rearrangement uses TRBV30 and TRBJ2-2, with D perhaps TRBD2 (6 bases). In germline, CDR1 is GTSNPN, CDR2 SVGIG (reference sequence). The ends were cut back, 2 bases at V and 6 bases at J, with 16 bases in the middle. The CDR3 has 15 residues. CDR3 region: CAWSSKSGWAGELFF. For the CDR3, the DNA is TGTGCCTGGAGTAGTAAGAGCGGGTGGGCCGGGGAGCTGTTTTTT. Full variable domain (missing parts from reference TRBV30 and TRBJ2-2): SQTIHQWPATLVQPVGSPLSLECTVEGTSNPNLYWYRQAAGRGLQLLFYSVGIGQISSEVPQNLSASRPQDRQFILSSKKLLLSDSGFYLCAWSSKSGWAGELFFGEGSRLTVL.

This clone was seen a handful of times. V and J are TRBV12-3 or TRBV12-4 and TRBJ1-1, with 7 bases aligning to TRBD1. The CDR3 contains 13 residues. V gave up 6 bases and J gave up 6 bases; unmatched junction bases: 7. The CDR3 sequence: CASSGDSRPEAFF. The CDR3 coding sequence is TGTGCCAGCAGCGGGGACAGCCGCCCTGAAGCTTTCTTT.

The chain links TRBV9 to TRBJ2-5; 12 positions agree with TRBD2. The CDR3 covers 16 residues. V lost 3 bases and J lost 5; bases outside the gene matches: 8. The germline V gene encodes CDR1 SGDLS and CDR2 YYNGEE. CDR3 nucleotide sequence: TGTGCCAGCAGCGGACCTAGCGGGGGGGCTGGGGAGACCCAGTACTTC. It yields the protein CASSGPSGGAGETQYF.

V is TRBV6-5 and J is TRBJ1-2, with unresolved D. The germline gives CDR1 MNHEY, CDR2 SVGAGI. This CDR3 is 14 amino acids long. The germline V and J ends were trimmed by 6 bases and 4 bases, with 15 bases remaining between them. The DNA of the CDR3 is TGTGCCAGCAGCACCCGGGAGGTTGGCTATGGCTACACCTTC. This gives the protein CASSTREVGYGYTF.

The rearrangement uses TRBV19 and TRBJ2-2, with TRBD1 matching over 12 bases. The CDR3 runs to 15 residues. Looked up from germline, CDR1 is LNHDA and CDR2 is SQIVND (reference sequence). The V segment lost 6 bases and the J segment 5 bases; nucleotides outside the gene matches: 4. The CDR3 DNA reads as TGTGCCAGTAGCACGGGACAGGGGGCTACCGGGGAGCTGTTTTTT. This translates into CASSTGQGATGELFF.

The chain links TRBV7-2 to TRBJ1-1, with D hard to call. Germline V CDR1 and CDR2: SGHTA, FQGNSA. The V end lost 4 bases, the J end lost 8 bases, and 11 bases lay between the germline ends. There are 12 residues in the CDR3. In DNA form, the CDR3 reads TGTGCCAGCAGCTCTTCAGGATCAGAAGCTTTCTTT. Encoded protein: CASSSSGSEAFF.

This clone appeared a few times. The V call is TRBV5-1, the J call TRBJ2-1, with 13 bases matching TRBD2. The germline V gene encodes CDR1 SGHRS and CDR2 YFSETQ. The V gene end was trimmed by 7 bases and the J gene end by 8 bases; junction bases not matched to a gene: 6. The CDR3 runs 14 residues. The CDR3 sequence is CASERTSGSHEQFF. The DNA of the CDR3 is TGCGCCAGCGAACGGACTAGCGGGAGTCATGAGCAGTTCTTC.

The chain employs TRBV5-1 and TRBJ1-6, with TRBD1 matching over 8 bases. With 4 bases clipped from V and 6 bases from J, the junction kept 6 bases outside the gene matches. Per germline, CDR1 SGHRS and CDR2 YFSETQ. CDR3 length: 15 amino acids. The CDR3 nucleotides read TGCGCCAGCAGCGGAGGACAGGGCCTTAATTCACCCCTCCACTTT. This codes for CASSGGQGLNSPLHF.

A few counts support this clone. This chain joins TRBV5-1 and TRBJ1-2, with 8 bases matching TRBD1. The CDR3 runs 15 residues. Germline lookup yields CDR1 SGHRS and CDR2 YFSETQ. Trimming at V came to 0 bases and at J to 7 bases, leaving 8 bases not matched to a gene. The DNA of the CDR3 is TGCGCCAGCAGCTTGGTGGCAGGGGGCGCGTCTGGCTACACCTTC. Translation gives CASSLVAGGASGYTF. Full variable domain (outside the CDR3, taken from reference TRBV5-1 and TRBJ1-2): KAGVTQTPRYLIKTRGQQVTLSCSPISGHRSVSWYQQTPGQGLQFLFEYFSETQRNKGNFPGRFSGRQFSNSRSEMNVSTLELGDSALYLCASSLVAGGASGYTFGSGTRLTVV.

The rearrangement joins TRBV4-3 to TRBJ2-3; possibly TRBD2 for D (6 bases). Trimming shortened V by 0 bases and J by 2 bases, and 15 bases separated the two germline ends. CDR1 and CDR2 from the germline V gene are LGHNA and YSLEER. This CDR3 comprises 17 residues. The CDR3: CASSQDHGSGHTDTQYF. The CDR3 DNA reads TGCGCCAGCAGCCAAGATCATGGTAGCGGACACACAGATACGCAGTATTTT.

The chain combines TRBV29-1 with TRBJ2-2, with D possibly matching TRBD2 (6 bases). The V end lost 5 bases, the J end lost 0 bases, and 10 bases lay between the germline ends. The CDR3 length is 14 residues. The germline V gene encodes CDR1 SQVTM and CDR2 ANQGSEA. CDR3 sequence (DNA): TGCAGCGTTACCGGGACTTCGAACACCGGGGAGCTGTTTTTT. Amino acid sequence: CSVTGTSNTGELFF.

The chain recombines TRBV18 with TRBJ2-1; 8 nucleotides align to TRBD1. This CDR3 comprises 13 residues. The ends lost 6 bases at V and 5 bases at J; junction bases unmatched: 3. CDR1 is KGHSH and CDR2 is LQKENI in the germline V gene. The CDR3 reads CASSPGQDNEQFF. DNA for the CDR3: TGTGCCAGCTCGCCGGGACAGGACAATGAGCAGTTCTTC. The full variable domain, with the rest looked up from reference TRBV18 and TRBJ2-1, is NAGVMQNPRHLVRRRGQEARLRCSPMKGHSHVYWYRQLPEEGLKFMVYLQKENIIDESGMPKERFSAEFPKEGPSILRIQQVVRGDSAAYFCASSPGQDNEQFFGPGTRLTVL.

V gene TRBV11-2 combines with J gene TRBJ1-1, with 7 positions matching TRBD1. Looked up from germline, CDR1 is SGHAT and CDR2 is FQNNGV. The CDR3 totals 15 residues. The V segment lost 1 base and the J segment 4 bases; nucleotides outside the gene matches: 6. As DNA, the CDR3 is TGTGCCAGCAGCTTAGGACAGGGAATGAGCACTGAAGCTTTCTTT. As protein: CASSLGQGMSTEAFF.

This clone was picked up a small number of times. This sequence joins TRBV19 and TRBJ2-2; 9 positions agree with TRBD1. J lost 1 base, V lost 8 bases, and 17 bases had no gene match. Germline V gives CDR1 LNHDA, CDR2 SQIVND (reference sequence). The CDR3 loop spans 19 amino acids. As DNA, the CDR3 is TGTGCCAGTTCCCCTGGGGACAGGGCCTTTTTCCAGAACACCGGGGAGCTGTTTTTT. Amino acids: CASSPGDRAFFQNTGELFF.